This T cell receptor (beta chain) came from a study of T cell responses to AZD1222 COVID-19 vaccine. Whole-study context: Second-dose intervals near 4 or 12 weeks were combined.

Regarding the study as a whole: Vaccine-associated CD4 TCRs ranged over spike, dominating at 160-218 and 743-854. Seropositive at baseline were only a handful of AZD1222 recipients. Donors skewed white British and female; clonal diversity was possibly underestimated.

Some clones are missing from TCRdb's copy, which holds only in-frame ones; the method was immunoSEQ multiplex PCR. This sample carries 54,000 or so clones, approximately 88% of them seen once, and the ten largest clones take less than 2%. This clone was observed a single time. Its specificity is unknown. The input for sequencing was peripheral blood, taken on day 0 of AZD1222 vaccination. The TCR originated in an adult in good health.

In DNA form, the CDR3 reads TGTGCCATCTCGACAGGGGTAAACGAAAAACTGTTTTTT. This codes for CAISTGVNEKLFF. The rearrangement uses TRBV10-3 and TRBJ1-4; TRBD1 agrees at 8 bases. The trim removed 8 bases at V and 8 bases at J, leaving 7 bases unmatched. In germline, CDR1 is ENHRY, CDR2 SYGVKD. The CDR3 runs to 13 residues.